This T cell receptor beta chain is drawn from a study of blood T cell repertoires in COVID-19. Background on the study: The United States, Italy and Spain provided the acute and convalescent COVID-19 samples. T cells, B-cell-depleted T cells, or PBMCs supplied cDNA or gDNA.

Per the study methods: The assay estimated nucleated cells by amplifying reference gene primers. Here immunoSEQ multiplex PCR was the method, and the copy in TCRdb shows in-frame clones only, minus some. That table supplies the V and J calls and clone size; D and trimming were determined from the DNA. The sample consists of under 200,000 clones, approximately 81% of them appearing once. CDR1 is KGHSH, CDR2 LQKENI, per germline. The CDR3 is made up of 19 amino acids. Trimming removed 1 base from V and 4 bases from J; junction bases left unmatched: 14. The receptor was isolated from a man aged 18-30 years with active or convalescent COVID-19. V gene TRBV18 combines with J gene TRBJ2-2, with 8 bases aligning to TRBD1. The sequencing sample was made of peripheral blood. CDR3 bases: TGTGCCAGCTCACCACGTAAGGACGGGACAGGAGCGACCACCGGGGAGCTGTTTTTT. This gives the protein CASSPRKDGTGATTGELFF.